The 13 T cell receptor beta chains below come from one sample, sequenced in a study of blood T cell repertoires in COVID-19. Libraries were prepared by immunoSEQ multiplex PCR; TCRdb keeps only in-frame clonotypes and omits some of them. The repertoire consists of roughly 200,000 clones, with around 80% occurring once and the leading ten covering 6.9%. Sample: peripheral blood. The origin of the receptors is a man aged 60 to 75 with acute or convalescent COVID-19.

The chain has TRBV7-8 and TRBJ2-5; 7 nucleotides align to TRBD2. CDR1 SGHVS and CDR2 FQNEAQ come from the germline V gene. V lost 2 bases to trimming and J lost 1 base; unmatched junction nucleotides: 10. The CDR3 consists of 17 residues. The CDR3 reads CASSLFRWRERQETQYF. As DNA, the CDR3 is TGTGCCAGCAGCTTATTTCGGTGGCGGGAGCGCCAAGAGACCCAGTACTTC.

The chain joins TRBV19 to TRBJ1-3; TRBD1 agrees at 10 bases. The V and J ends lost 6 bases and 3 bases, in that order; junction bases with no gene match: 8. The CDR3 spans 16 residues. Germline V lookup: CDR1 LNHDA, CDR2 SQIVND (reference sequence). DNA for the CDR3: TGTGCCAGTAGCCGGGACAGGGGAACGGGTGGAAACACCATATATTTT. Translation: CASSRDRGTGGNTIYF. Complete variable domain (other parts from reference TRBV19 and TRBJ1-3): DGGITQSPKYLFRKEGQNVTLSCEQNLNHDAMYWYRQDPGQGLRLIYYSQIVNDFQKGDIAEGYSVSREKKESFPLTVTSAQKNPTAFYLCASSRDRGTGGNTIYFGEGSWLTVV.

V gene TRBV4-2 combines with J gene TRBJ2-3; tentatively, D is TRBD1 (5 bases). V lost 1 base, J lost 1 base, and 15 bases lay in between. CDR1 is LGHNA, CDR2 YNFKEQ, per germline. The CDR3 sequence is 17 residues long. CDR3: CASSQGGQGTGTDTQYF. In DNA form, the CDR3 reads TGTGCCAGCAGCCAAGGGGGCCAAGGTACTGGCACAGATACGCAGTATTTT.

The table lists this clone with a few counts. The chain employs TRBV6-5 and TRBJ1-6; 7 bases map to TRBD1. V lost 10 bases to trimming and J lost 6 bases; unmatched junction nucleotides: 3. Germline V lookup: CDR1 MNHEY, CDR2 SVGAGI. This CDR3 is built from 12 residues. In nucleotides, the CDR3 is TGTGCCATCGGACAGGTTAATTCACCCCTCCACTTT. It specifies CAIGQVNSPLHF.

This clone is a singleton in its sample. The chain recombines TRBV6-6 with TRBJ1-1; D perhaps matches TRBD1 (6 bases). V lost 1 base and J lost 5, with 11 bases in between. The germline V gene encodes CDR1 MNHNY and CDR2 SVGAGI (reference sequence). There are 14 residues in the CDR3. CDR3 in amino acids: CASSYWEGGTEAFF. CDR3 coding DNA: TGTGCCAGCAGTTACTGGGAGGGGGGGACTGAAGCTTTCTTT.

As DNA, the CDR3 is TGTGCCAGCAGGACTAGCGGGCAAGAGACCCAGTACTTC. Amino acids: CASRTSGQETQYF. This rearrangement joins TRBV7-6 to TRBJ2-5; 10 positions agree with TRBD2. V gave up 6 bases and J gave up 2 bases; unmatched junction bases: 0. This CDR3 contains 13 residues. Germline CDR1 is SGHVS and CDR2 is FNYEAQ.

The chain recombines TRBV6-6 with TRBJ2-7; a possible D gene is TRBD2 (6 bases). Between the trimmed V and J ends, which lost 6 bases and 9 bases, there was a span of 18 bases. The germline gives CDR1 MNHNY, CDR2 SVGAGI (reference sequence). CDR3 length: 13 residues. The CDR3 sequence is CASSRDSVIGQYF. In DNA form, the CDR3 reads TGTGCCAGCAGCCGGGACTCGGTTATCGGGCAGTACTTC.

This chain uses TRBV27 with TRBJ2-1; TRBD2 aligns across 9 bases. Germline V gene data show CDR1 as MNHEY and CDR2 as SMNVEV (reference sequence). J was trimmed by 7 bases and V by 6 bases; bases with no gene match: 10. The CDR3 spans 15 residues. CDR3 coding DNA: TGTGCCAGCAGCCCCGAGGCGGGGGGGCCGAATGAGCAGTTCTTC. Amino acids: CASSPEAGGPNEQFF.

This clone has a single count. The chain recombines TRBV27 with TRBJ1-5, with unresolved D. There are 12 residues in the CDR3. Germline V lookup: CDR1 MNHEY, CDR2 SMNVEV (reference sequence). V lost 5 bases and J lost 9, with 11 bases in between. CDR3 region: CASSAPPGPQHF. In DNA, the CDR3 is TGTGCCAGCAGTGCACCCCCGGGGCCCCAGCATTTT.

This clone was observed once. The CDR3 nucleotides read TGTGCCAGCAGTTACTCCCAGGGGCAGAACAATGAGCAGTTCTTC. It is translated as CASSYSQGQNNEQFF. This chain links TRBV6-5 with TRBJ2-1, with D possibly TRBD1 on 6 matching bases. In germline, CDR1 is MNHEY, CDR2 SVGAGI. V gave up 0 bases and J gave up 5 bases, with 11 bases separating them. The CDR3 runs to 15 residues.

This clone was observed once. The gene calls are TRBV29-1 and TRBJ2-7, with D unclear. This CDR3 region has 13 residues. Trimming removed 7 bases at V and 0 bases at J, with 13 bases between. Germline CDR1 SQVTM, CDR2 ANQGSEA. CDR3 region: CSDQRSFSYEQYF. The CDR3 DNA sequence: TGCAGCGATCAGAGGTCCTTCTCCTACGAGCAGTACTTC.

The chain is built from TRBV5-6 and TRBJ2-7, with D perhaps matching TRBD2 (5 bases). CDR1 is SGHDT, CDR2 YYEEEE, per germline. The CDR3 covers 15 residues. V dropped 3 bases and J dropped 0 bases, with 13 bases sitting between them. CDR3 residues: CASSSSLAYSYEQYF. The CDR3 bases are TGTGCCAGCAGCTCCTCTTTAGCGTACTCCTACGAGCAGTACTTC.

This clone has a count of ten or more. The rearrangement uses TRBV27 and TRBJ1-2; D not certain. Germline loops: CDR1 MNHEY, CDR2 SMNVEV (reference sequence). The length of the CDR3 is 16 residues. Trimming took off 2 bases at V and 6 bases at J, with 19 bases between the two ends. CDR3 in amino acids: CASSLRSAADGDGYTF. CDR3 coding DNA: TGTGCCAGCAGTTTAAGGTCGGCAGCCGACGGAGATGGCTACACCTTC.